Many counts were recorded for the clone carrying this T cell receptor (beta chain). The antigen is unknown. Sequencing was performed with immunoSEQ multiplex PCR; in TCRdb, only in-frame clones are kept and a portion is missing. The repertoire holds more than 150,000 clones, with 84% as singletons. This entry is derived from a study of cytomegalovirus exposure and HLA in healthy donors. Overall study results and limits: The investigators catalogued 164 TCR beta chains as cytomegalovirus-associated.

Germline V lookup: CDR1 SGHTA, CDR2 FQGNSA. The CDR3 spans 14 residues. J lost 2 bases, V lost 0 bases, and 1 base had no gene match. From the roughly 120-subject validation cohort, which was separate from the roughly 670-subject first cohort, the donors were drawn. Sequencing was done on a sample of PBMCs. The sequence derives from a man aged 18 to 30 in good health and CMV-seropositive. The chain couples TRBV7-2 to TRBJ2-7, with TRBD1 identical over 7 bases. In DNA, the CDR3 is TGTGCCAGCAGCTTAGCAGGACAGGCCTACGAGCAGTACTTC. The encoded protein is CASSLAGQAYEQYF. The variable domain in full, with the rest retrieved from reference TRBV7-2 and TRBJ2-7, is GAGVSQSPSNKVTEKGKDVELRCDPISGHTALYWYRQSLGQGLEFLIYFQGNSAPDKSGLPSDRFSAERTGGSVSTLTIQRTQQEDSAVYLCASSLAGQAYEQYFGPGTRLTVT.